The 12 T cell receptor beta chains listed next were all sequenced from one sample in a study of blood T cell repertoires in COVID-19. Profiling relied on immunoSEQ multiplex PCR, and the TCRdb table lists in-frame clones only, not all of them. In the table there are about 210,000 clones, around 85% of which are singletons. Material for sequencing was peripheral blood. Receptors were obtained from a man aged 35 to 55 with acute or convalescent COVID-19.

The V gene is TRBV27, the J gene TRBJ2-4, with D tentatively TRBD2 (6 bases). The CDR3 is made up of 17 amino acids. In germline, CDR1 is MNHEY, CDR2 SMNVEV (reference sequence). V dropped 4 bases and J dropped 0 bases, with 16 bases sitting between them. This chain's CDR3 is CASSSEEGRLAKNIQYF. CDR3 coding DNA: TGTGCCAGCAGTTCGGAGGAGGGGCGATTAGCCAAAAACATTCAGTACTTC.

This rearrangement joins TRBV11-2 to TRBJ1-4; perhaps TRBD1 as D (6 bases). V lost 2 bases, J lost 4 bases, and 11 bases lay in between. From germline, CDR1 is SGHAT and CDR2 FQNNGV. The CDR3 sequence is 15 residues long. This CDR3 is CASSLRQAINEKLFF. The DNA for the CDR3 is TGTGCCAGCAGCTTACGACAGGCCATTAATGAAAAACTGTTTTTT.

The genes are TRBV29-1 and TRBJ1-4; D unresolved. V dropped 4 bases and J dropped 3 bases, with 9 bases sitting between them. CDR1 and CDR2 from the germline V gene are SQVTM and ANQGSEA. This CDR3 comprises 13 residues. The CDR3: CSVGAEPNEKLFF. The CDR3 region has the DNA TGCAGCGTTGGAGCTGAGCCTAATGAAAAACTGTTTTTT.

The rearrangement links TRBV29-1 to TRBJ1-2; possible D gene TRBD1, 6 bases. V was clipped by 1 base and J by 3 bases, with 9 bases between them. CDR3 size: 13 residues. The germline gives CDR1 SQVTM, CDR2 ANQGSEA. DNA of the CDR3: TGCAGCGTTGAAGGACAGGTTTACTATGGCTACACCTTC. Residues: CSVEGQVYYGYTF. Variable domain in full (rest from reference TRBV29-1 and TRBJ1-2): SAVISQKPSRDICQRGTSLTIQCQVDSQVTMMFWYRQQPGQSLTLIATANQGSEATYESGFVIDKFPISRPNLTFSTLTVSNMSPEDSSIYLCSVEGQVYYGYTFGSGTRLTVV.

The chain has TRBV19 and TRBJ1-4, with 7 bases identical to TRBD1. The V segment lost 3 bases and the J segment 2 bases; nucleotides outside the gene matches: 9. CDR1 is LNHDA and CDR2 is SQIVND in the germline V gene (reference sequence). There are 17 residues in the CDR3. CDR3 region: CASSMEGDSETNEKLFF. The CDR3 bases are TGTGCCAGTAGTATGGAAGGGGACAGTGAGACTAATGAAAAACTGTTTTTT.

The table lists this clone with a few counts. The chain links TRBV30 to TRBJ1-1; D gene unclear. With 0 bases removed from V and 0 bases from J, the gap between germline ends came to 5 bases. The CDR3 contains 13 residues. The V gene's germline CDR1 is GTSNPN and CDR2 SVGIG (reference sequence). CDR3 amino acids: CAWSVQMNTEAFF. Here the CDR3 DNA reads TGTGCCTGGAGTGTACAGATGAACACTGAAGCTTTCTTT.

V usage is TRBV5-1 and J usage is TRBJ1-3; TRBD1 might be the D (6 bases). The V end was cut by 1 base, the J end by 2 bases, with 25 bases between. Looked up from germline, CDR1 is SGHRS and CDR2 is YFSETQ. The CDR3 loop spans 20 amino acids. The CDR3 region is CASSLFPSTGLREAGNTIYF. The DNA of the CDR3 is TGCGCCAGCAGCTTGTTCCCCTCGACAGGACTACGGGAGGCTGGAAACACCATATATTTT.

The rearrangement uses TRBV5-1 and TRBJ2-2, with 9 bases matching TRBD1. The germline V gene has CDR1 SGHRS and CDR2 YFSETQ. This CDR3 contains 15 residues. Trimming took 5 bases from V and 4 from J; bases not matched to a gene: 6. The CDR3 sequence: CASRGGQGRTGELFF. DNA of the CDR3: TGCGCCAGCAGGGGGGGACAGGGACGCACCGGGGAGCTGTTTTTT.

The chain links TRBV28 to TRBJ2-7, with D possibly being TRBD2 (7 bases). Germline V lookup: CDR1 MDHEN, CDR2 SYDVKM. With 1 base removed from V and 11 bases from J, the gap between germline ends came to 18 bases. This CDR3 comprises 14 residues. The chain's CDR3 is CASSLSGGGGKEYF. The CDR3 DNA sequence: TGTGCCAGCAGTTTATCGGGGGGCGGTGGGAAAGAGTACTTC.

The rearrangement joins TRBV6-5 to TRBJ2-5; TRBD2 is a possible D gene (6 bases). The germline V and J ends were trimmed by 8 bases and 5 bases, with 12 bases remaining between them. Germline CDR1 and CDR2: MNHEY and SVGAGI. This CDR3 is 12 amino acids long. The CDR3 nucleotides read TGTGCCAGCTCCCCCCGGGAGGAGACCCAGTACTTC. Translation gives CASSPREETQYF.

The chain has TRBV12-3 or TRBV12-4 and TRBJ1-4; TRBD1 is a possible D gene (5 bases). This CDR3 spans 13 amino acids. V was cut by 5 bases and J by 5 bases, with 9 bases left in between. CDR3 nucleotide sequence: TGTGCCAGCAGTACAGGCCCAAATGAAAAACTGTTTTTT. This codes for CASSTGPNEKLFF.

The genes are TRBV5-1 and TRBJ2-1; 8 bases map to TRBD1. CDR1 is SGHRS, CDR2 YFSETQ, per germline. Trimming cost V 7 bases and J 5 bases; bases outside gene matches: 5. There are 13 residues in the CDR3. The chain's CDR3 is CASRWTGNNEQFF. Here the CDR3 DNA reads TGCGCCAGCCGATGGACAGGGAACAATGAGCAGTTCTTC.